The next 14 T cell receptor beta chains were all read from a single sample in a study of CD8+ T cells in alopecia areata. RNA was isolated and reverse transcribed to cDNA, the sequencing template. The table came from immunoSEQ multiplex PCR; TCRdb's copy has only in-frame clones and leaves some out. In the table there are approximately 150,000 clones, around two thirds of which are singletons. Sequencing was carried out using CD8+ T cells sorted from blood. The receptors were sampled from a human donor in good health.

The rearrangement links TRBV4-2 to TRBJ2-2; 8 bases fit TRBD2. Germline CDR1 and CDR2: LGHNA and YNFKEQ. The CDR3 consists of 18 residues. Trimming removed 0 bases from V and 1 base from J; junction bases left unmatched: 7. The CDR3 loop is CASSQDREGLGNTGELFF. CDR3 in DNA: TGTGCCAGCAGCCAAGATCGGGAGGGACTTGGGAACACCGGGGAGCTGTTTTTT.

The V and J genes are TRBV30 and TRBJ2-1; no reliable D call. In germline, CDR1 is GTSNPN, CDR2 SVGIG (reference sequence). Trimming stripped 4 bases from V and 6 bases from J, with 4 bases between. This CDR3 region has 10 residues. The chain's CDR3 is CAWKVNEQFF. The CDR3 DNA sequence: TGTGCCTGGAAGGTCAATGAGCAGTTCTTC.

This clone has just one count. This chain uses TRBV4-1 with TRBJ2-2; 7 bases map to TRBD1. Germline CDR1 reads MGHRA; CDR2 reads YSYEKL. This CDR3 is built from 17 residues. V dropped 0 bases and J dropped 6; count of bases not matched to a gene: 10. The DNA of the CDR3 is TGCGCCAGCAGCCAAGATCAGGTCAGGGGGTGGCCCGGGGAGCTGTTTTTT. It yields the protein CASSQDQVRGWPGELFF.

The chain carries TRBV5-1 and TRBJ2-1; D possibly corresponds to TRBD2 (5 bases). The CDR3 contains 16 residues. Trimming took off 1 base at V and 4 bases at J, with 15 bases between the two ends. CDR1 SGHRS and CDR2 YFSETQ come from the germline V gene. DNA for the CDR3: TGCGCCAGCAGCTTGCCGGAGGCTGATGTTTACAATGAGCAGTTCTTC. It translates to CASSLPEADVYNEQFF.

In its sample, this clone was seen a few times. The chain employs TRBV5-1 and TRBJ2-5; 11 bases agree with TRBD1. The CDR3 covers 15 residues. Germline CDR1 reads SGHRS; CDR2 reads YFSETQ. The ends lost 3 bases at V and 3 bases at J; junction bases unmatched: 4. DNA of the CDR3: TGCGCCAGCAGCTGGGGGACAGGGGGAGAAGAGACCCAGTACTTC. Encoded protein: CASSWGTGGEETQYF.

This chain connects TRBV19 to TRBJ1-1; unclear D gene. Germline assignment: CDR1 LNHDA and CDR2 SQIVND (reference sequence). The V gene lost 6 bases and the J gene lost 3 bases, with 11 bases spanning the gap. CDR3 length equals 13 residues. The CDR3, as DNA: TGTGCCAGTAGCGAAATCGCCTACACTGAAGCTTTCTTT. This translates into CASSEIAYTEAFF. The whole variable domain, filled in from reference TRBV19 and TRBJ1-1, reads DGGITQSPKYLFRKEGQNVTLSCEQNLNHDAMYWYRQDPGQGLRLIYYSQIVNDFQKGDIAEGYSVSREKKESFPLTVTSAQKNPTAFYLCASSEIAYTEAFFGQGTRLTVV.

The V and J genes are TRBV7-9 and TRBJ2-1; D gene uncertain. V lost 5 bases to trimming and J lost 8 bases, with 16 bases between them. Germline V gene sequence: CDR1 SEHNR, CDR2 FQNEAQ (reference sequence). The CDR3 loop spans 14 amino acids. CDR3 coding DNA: TGTGCCAGCAGCCCCCCCGCGAGGAACCATGAGCAGTTCTTC. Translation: CASSPPARNHEQFF.

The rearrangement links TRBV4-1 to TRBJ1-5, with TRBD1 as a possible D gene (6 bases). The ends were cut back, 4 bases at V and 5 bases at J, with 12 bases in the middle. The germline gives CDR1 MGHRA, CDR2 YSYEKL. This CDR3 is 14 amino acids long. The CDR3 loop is CASSPLEGDQPQHF. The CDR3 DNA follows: TGCGCCAGCAGCCCGTTGGAGGGGGATCAGCCCCAGCATTTT.

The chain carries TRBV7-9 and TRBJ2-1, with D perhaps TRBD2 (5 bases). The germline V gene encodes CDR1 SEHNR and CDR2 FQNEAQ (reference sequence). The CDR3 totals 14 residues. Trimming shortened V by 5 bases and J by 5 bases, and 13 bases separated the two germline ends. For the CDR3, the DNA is TGTGCCAGCAGCATAGACGGGGTCAACAATGAGCAGTTCTTC. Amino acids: CASSIDGVNNEQFF.

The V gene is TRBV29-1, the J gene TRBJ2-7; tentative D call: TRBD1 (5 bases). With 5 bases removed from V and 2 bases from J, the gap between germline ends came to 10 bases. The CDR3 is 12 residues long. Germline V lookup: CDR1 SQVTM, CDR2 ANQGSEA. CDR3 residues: CSVWGRTYEQYF. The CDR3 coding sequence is TGCAGCGTTTGGGGCCGAACCTACGAGCAGTACTTC.

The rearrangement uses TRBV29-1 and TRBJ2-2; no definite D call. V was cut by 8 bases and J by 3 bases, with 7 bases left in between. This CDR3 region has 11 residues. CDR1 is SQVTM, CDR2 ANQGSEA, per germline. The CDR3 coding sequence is TGCAGCACCTTGGACACCGGGGAGCTGTTTTTT. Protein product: CSTLDTGELFF.

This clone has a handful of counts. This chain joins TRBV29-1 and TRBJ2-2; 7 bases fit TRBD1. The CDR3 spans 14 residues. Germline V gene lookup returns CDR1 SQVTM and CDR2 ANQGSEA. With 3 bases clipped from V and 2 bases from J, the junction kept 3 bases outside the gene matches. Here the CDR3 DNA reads TGCAGCGTTGATGACAGGGAAAACACCGGGGAGCTGTTTTTT. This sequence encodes CSVDDRENTGELFF.

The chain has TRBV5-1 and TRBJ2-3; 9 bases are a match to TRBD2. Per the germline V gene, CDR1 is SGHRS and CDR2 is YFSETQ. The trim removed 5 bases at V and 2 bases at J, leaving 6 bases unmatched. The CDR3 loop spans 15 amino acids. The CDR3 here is CASRMTSGTTDTQYF. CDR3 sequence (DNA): TGCGCCAGCAGAATGACTAGCGGAACCACAGATACGCAGTATTTT.

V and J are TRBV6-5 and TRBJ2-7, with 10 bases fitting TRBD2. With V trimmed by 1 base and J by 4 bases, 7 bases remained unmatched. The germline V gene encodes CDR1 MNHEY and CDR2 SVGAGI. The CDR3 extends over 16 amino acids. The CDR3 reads CASSYYHPSGGYEQYF. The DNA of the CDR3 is TGTGCCAGCAGTTACTATCACCCTAGCGGGGGATACGAGCAGTACTTC.